This is a list of T cell receptor beta chains from one sample in a study of blood T cell repertoires in COVID-19. Profiled with immunoSEQ multiplex PCR; TCRdb holds only in-frame clones, not every one. The data show some 250,000 clones, 88% seen once. The specimen sequenced was peripheral blood. The source is a woman aged 25 to 39 with acute or convalescent COVID-19. Each CDR3 is given with its conserved first and last residue. Fields, in order: clone size, V gene, J gene, D gene, CDR3 DNA, CDR3 protein. D genes are given only for firm matches. Some rows have no size entry. The others give once, few or many, or a class for an expanded clone.

clone_size: -; v_call: TRBV6-1; j_call: TRBJ1-5; d_call: TRBD1; cdr3_nt: TGTGCCAGCAGTTTACAGGGGGCCAATCAGCCCCAGCATTTT; cdr3_aa: CASSLQGANQPQHF
clone_size: -; v_call: TRBV6-2/TRBV6-3; j_call: TRBJ2-1; d_call: TRBD2; cdr3_nt: TGTGCCAGCAGTTACTCGGGACTAGCGGAGTACAATGAGCAGTTCTTC; cdr3_aa: CASSYSGLAEYNEQFF
clone_size: -; v_call: TRBV5-1; j_call: TRBJ2-2; d_call: TRBD1; cdr3_nt: TGCGCCAGCAAGAGACAGGGTCAAACGGACGGGGAGCTGTTTTTT; cdr3_aa: CASKRQGQTDGELFF
clone_size: -; v_call: TRBV12-3/TRBV12-4; j_call: TRBJ1-5; d_call: -; cdr3_nt: TGTGCCACCGCCATAGCTAGCAATCAGCCCCAGCATTTT; cdr3_aa: CATAIASNQPQHF
clone_size: -; v_call: TRBV6-5; j_call: TRBJ1-2; d_call: TRBD1; cdr3_nt: TGTGCCAGCGGGGACAGGTTTTTGAATGGCTACACCTTC; cdr3_aa: CASGDRFLNGYTF
clone_size: -; v_call: TRBV5-1; j_call: TRBJ2-2; d_call: -; cdr3_nt: TGCGCCAGCAGCTTGCTACAGGGTTGGACCGGGGAGCTGTTTTTT; cdr3_aa: CASSLLQGWTGELFF
clone_size: -; v_call: TRBV10-3; j_call: TRBJ2-3; d_call: TRBD2; cdr3_nt: TGTGCCATCAGTGAGTCGGGTAGCGGGAGTCTAGATACGCAGTATTTT; cdr3_aa: CAISESGSGSLDTQYF
clone_size: -; v_call: TRBV12-3/TRBV12-4; j_call: TRBJ2-5; d_call: -; cdr3_nt: TGTGCCAGCAGTCGGTCGGAGGTAGAGACCCAGTACTTC; cdr3_aa: CASSRSEVETQYF
clone_size: -; v_call: TRBV10-1; j_call: TRBJ1-1; d_call: TRBD1; cdr3_nt: TGCGCCAGCAGTGCCCGGACAGGGGGGAACACTGAAGCTTTCTTT; cdr3_aa: CASSARTGGNTEAFF
clone_size: -; v_call: TRBV12-3/TRBV12-4; j_call: TRBJ2-1; d_call: TRBD1; cdr3_nt: TGTGCCAGCAGACCTGGACAGGTTAATGAGCAGTTCTTC; cdr3_aa: CASRPGQVNEQFF
clone_size: -; v_call: TRBV30; j_call: TRBJ1-1; d_call: -; cdr3_nt: TGTGCCTGGAGTGTTGGCATTGGTGGTACTGAAGCTTTCTTT; cdr3_aa: CAWSVGIGGTEAFF
clone_size: -; v_call: TRBV6-2/TRBV6-3; j_call: TRBJ1-2; d_call: TRBD1; cdr3_nt: TGTGCCAGCAGCCATAGGACAGGACCGATTAACTATGGCTACACCTTC; cdr3_aa: CASSHRTGPINYGYTF
clone_size: -; v_call: TRBV5-1; j_call: TRBJ2-2; d_call: -; cdr3_nt: TGCGCCAGCCAGTCCTTTCAGGGTCCTACGAACACCGGGGAGCTGTTTTTT; cdr3_aa: CASQSFQGPTNTGELFF
clone_size: -; v_call: TRBV19; j_call: TRBJ2-3; d_call: -; cdr3_nt: TGTGCCAGTAGTATTTACCCTAGAACTAGCACAGATACGCAGTATTTT; cdr3_aa: CASSIYPRTSTDTQYF
clone_size: -; v_call: TRBV19; j_call: TRBJ1-1; d_call: TRBD1; cdr3_nt: TGTGCCAGTAGAAACTACCGGACAGGGGCGAACACTGAAGCTTTCTTT; cdr3_aa: CASRNYRTGANTEAFF
clone_size: -; v_call: TRBV5-1; j_call: TRBJ1-2; d_call: TRBD1; cdr3_nt: TGCGCCAGCAGCTTGGGGGACAGGGGGCTTGATGGCTACACCTTC; cdr3_aa: CASSLGDRGLDGYTF
clone_size: once; v_call: TRBV7-2; j_call: TRBJ2-1; d_call: TRBD2; cdr3_nt: TGTGCCAGCAGCTCGGGGACTAGCGGTCTCAATGAGCAGTTCTTC; cdr3_aa: CASSSGTSGLNEQFF
clone_size: -; v_call: TRBV19; j_call: TRBJ2-7; d_call: TRBD1; cdr3_nt: TGTGCCAGTAGTTCCCCGGTGAGGGACAGGGGAGACGAGCAGTACTTC; cdr3_aa: CASSSPVRDRGDEQYF
clone_size: -; v_call: TRBV10-3; j_call: TRBJ1-1; d_call: TRBD1; cdr3_nt: TGTGCCATCAGTGAGTCCACCAGGGACAGTTTTGAAGCTTTCTTT; cdr3_aa: CAISESTRDSFEAFF
clone_size: -; v_call: TRBV27; j_call: TRBJ2-1; d_call: -; cdr3_nt: TGTGCCAGCAGTTCGCTAGCGAGAGGCTCTGAGCAGTTCTTC; cdr3_aa: CASSSLARGSEQFF
clone_size: -; v_call: TRBV9; j_call: TRBJ2-3; d_call: TRBD2; cdr3_nt: TGTGCCAGCAGCGAAGCTAGCGGGAGTCGAACAGATACGCAGTATTTT; cdr3_aa: CASSEASGSRTDTQYF
clone_size: -; v_call: TRBV5-1; j_call: TRBJ1-2; d_call: TRBD1; cdr3_nt: TGCGCCAGCAGCTACGGACAGGTCTATGGCTACACCTTC; cdr3_aa: CASSYGQVYGYTF
clone_size: -; v_call: TRBV7-9; j_call: TRBJ2-3; d_call: -; cdr3_nt: TGTGCCAGCAGCTTTGCCAGGGCCCTCACAGATACGCAGTATTTT; cdr3_aa: CASSFARALTDTQYF
clone_size: once; v_call: TRBV24-1; j_call: TRBJ2-1; d_call: TRBD1; cdr3_nt: TGTGCCACCAGTGAACCAGGACAGGGTAAAAAGTTCTTC; cdr3_aa: CATSEPGQGKKFF
clone_size: few; v_call: TRBV20-1; j_call: TRBJ2-2; d_call: -; cdr3_nt: TGCAGTGCTAGTTACGGGAACACCGGGGAGCTGTTTTTT; cdr3_aa: CSASYGNTGELFF
clone_size: -; v_call: TRBV6-5; j_call: TRBJ1-1; d_call: -; cdr3_nt: TGTGCCAGCAACCCCATGGGGGGGCTCGGCACTGAAGCTTTCTTT; cdr3_aa: CASNPMGGLGTEAFF
clone_size: -; v_call: TRBV10-3; j_call: TRBJ2-2; d_call: TRBD2; cdr3_nt: TGTGCCATCAGTGATCTTTGGCGGGAGCGGACCGGGGAGCTGTTTTTT; cdr3_aa: CAISDLWRERTGELFF
clone_size: -; v_call: TRBV5-1; j_call: TRBJ2-2; d_call: TRBD2; cdr3_nt: TGCGCCAGCAGCATGGCGGGAGTTAACACCGGGGAGCTGTTTTTT; cdr3_aa: CASSMAGVNTGELFF
clone_size: -; v_call: TRBV20-1; j_call: TRBJ1-4; d_call: -; cdr3_nt: TGCAGTGCTAGCCAGGAAAAACTGTTTTTT; cdr3_aa: CSASQEKLFF
clone_size: -; v_call: TRBV23-1; j_call: TRBJ2-7; d_call: -; cdr3_nt: TGCGCCGGTACGACAGTTCCCGAGCAGTACTTC; cdr3_aa: CAGTTVPEQYF
clone_size: once; v_call: TRBV5-3; j_call: TRBJ1-2; d_call: -; cdr3_nt: TGTGCCAGAAGCCCCACTGTAGGCTACACCTTC; cdr3_aa: CARSPTVGYTF
clone_size: -; v_call: TRBV5-5; j_call: TRBJ2-7; d_call: -; cdr3_nt: TGTGCCAGCAGCGAAAGGGGCGCGCCCTCCTACGAGCAGTACTTC; cdr3_aa: CASSERGAPSYEQYF